This entry describes one TCR beta chain. The antigen is unknown. The sample belongs to a study of T cell repertoires in cytomegalovirus infection. Turning to the study itself: Public TCR beta signatures indicated both CMV infection and matching HLA type.

MiXCR was run by TCRdb on the reads, yielding one entry per CDR3 protein. The table records approximately 180,000 distinct CDR3 sequences, approximately 18% of them present only once. Germline trimming cut 4 bases from V and 2 bases from J; bases unmatched to any gene: 5. CDR3 length equals 16 residues. CDR1 and CDR2 (germline): MDHEN, SYDVKM. Study results and caveats: Ex vivo, HLA-C-restricted CMV-specific TCR beta clonotypes prevailed over the rest of the response. Identification of carriers of CMV plus the relevant HLA was achieved through cumulative public TCR beta family frequency.

The chain links TRBV28 to TRBJ1-6; TRBD1 agrees at 7 bases. What was sequenced was CD8+ T cells from PBMCs. This receptor was taken from a human donor in good health (CMV status not recorded). Some clones in this sample may be carry-over from other donors' samples. DNA for the CDR3: TGTGCCAGCAGTTCCTGGACAGGTCCCTATAATTCACCCCTCCACTTT. Amino acid sequence: CASSSWTGPYNSPLHF.